The rows below give T cell receptor beta chains drawn from one sample of a study of immune characterization of retroperitoneal liposarcoma. Each CDR3 protein gets one entry after TCRdb re-called the PCR reads with MiXCR. The profile shows about 12,000 distinct CDR3 sequences, less than 55% of them singletons. Sequenced: tumor tissue. These receptors all come from a female donor with retroperitoneal liposarcoma. Both conserved end residues are part of each CDR3. D genes are given only for firm matches. Expanded clones are given a class, and other clones once, few, many or no size at all.

j_call,v_call,d_call,clone_size,cdr3_aa,cdr3_nt
TRBJ2-1,TRBV6-5,.,many,CASSYSQGLEQFF,TGTGCCAGCAGTTACTCCCAGGGGCTTGAGCAGTTCTTC
TRBJ1-2,TRBV7-3,.,few,CASSLDVRAREGYTF,TGTGCCAGCAGCTTAGATGTCAGGGCGAGGGAGGGCTACACCTTC
TRBJ2-3,TRBV6-5,TRBD1,.,CASREYPGTGSDTQYF,TGTGCCAGCAGGGAATACCCCGGGACAGGGAGTGATACGCAGTATTTT
TRBJ1-1,TRBV12-3/TRBV12-4,TRBD1,.,CASSKGQGGREAFF,TGTGCCAGCAGTAAGGGACAGGGGGGCCGTGAAGCTTTCTTT
TRBJ2-3,TRBV6-1,TRBD2,many,CASLPSGGVSTDTQYF,TGTGCCAGCCTCCCTTCGGGGGGGGTAAGCACAGATACGCAGTATTTT
TRBJ2-1,TRBV7-8,.,few,CASSQSRVEQFF,TGTGCCAGCAGCCAGAGCAGGGTGGAGCAGTTCTTC
TRBJ2-2,TRBV4-3,TRBD1,.,CASSQIDRVLLETGELFF,TGCGCCAGCAGCCAAATTGACAGGGTGTTATTAGAGACCGGGGAGCTGTTTTTT
TRBJ1-6,TRBV6-1,.,.,CASSERYSHSPLHF,TGTGCCAGCAGTGAACGGTACTCTCACTCACCCCTCCACTTT
TRBJ2-7,TRBV12-5,.,once,CASGHMMYQYF,TGTGCTAGTGGTCACATGATGTACCAGTACTTC
TRBJ1-6,TRBV7-2,TRBD1,few,CASSLSTGANNSPLHF,TGTGCCAGCAGCCTGTCGACAGGGGCGAATAATTCACCCCTCCACTTT
TRBJ2-5,TRBV5-8,.,.,CASSFLTGATYNEQYF,TGTGCCAGCAGCTTTTTGACGGGAGCCACCTACAATGAGCAGTACTTC
TRBJ2-7,TRBV6-1,TRBD1,.,CASSEDEGQGSYEQYF,TGTGCCAGCAGTGAAGATGAAGGACAGGGGTCCTACGAGCAGTACTTC
TRBJ2-2,TRBV10-2,.,few,CASSGDSLPGELFF,TGCGCCAGCAGCGGAGACAGTCTTCCCGGGGAGCTGTTTTTT
TRBJ2-1,TRBV7-9,TRBD1,many,CASSLAGTGRQETQFF,TGTGCCAGCAGCTTAGCCGGGACAGGGCGCCAAGAGACCCAGTTCTTC
TRBJ2-5,TRBV7-2,.,.,CASSLASYGETQYF,TGTGCCAGCAGCTTAGCGAGCTACGGAGAGACCCAGTACTTC
TRBJ2-1,TRBV6-1,TRBD2,.,CASKRLAGGNGEQFF,TGTGCCAGCAAAAGACTAGCGGGAGGAAACGGTGAGCAGTTCTTC
TRBJ2-1,TRBV11-3,TRBD2,.,CASSLGTSSEQFF,TGTGCCAGCAGCTTAGGGACTAGTTCCGAGCAGTTCTTC
TRBJ2-1,TRBV6-5,.,.,CASSSRTHYEQFF,TGTGCCAGCAGTTCTCGGACCCACTACGAGCAGTTCTTC
TRBJ1-2,TRBV7-2,.,.,CASSFGGGYGYTF,TGTGCCAGCAGCTTCGGAGGGGGCTATGGCTACACCTTC
TRBJ2-3,TRBV6-6,.,.,CASSYTETDTQYF,TGTGCCAGCAGTTACACCGAGACAGATACGCAGTATTTT
TRBJ2-2,TRBV12-3/TRBV12-4,.,once,CASRTTNTGELFF,TGTGCCAGCAGGACGACGAACACCGGGGAGCTGTTTTTT
TRBJ2-1,TRBV6-1,TRBD2,few,CASSTSGSYNEQFF,TGTGCCAGCAGTACTAGCGGGAGCTACAATGAGCAGTTCTTC
TRBJ2-7,TRBV7-6,.,.,CASSLSAGSIYEQYF,TGTGCCAGCAGCTTATCGGCAGGGAGTATCTACGAGCAGTACTTC
TRBJ2-1,TRBV7-2,TRBD2,.,CASSWAFGRADEQFF,TGTGCCAGCAGCTGGGCCTTCGGGAGGGCCGACGAGCAGTTCTTC
TRBJ1-3,TRBV6-8,TRBD1,.,CASSYSGTGVYTIYF,TGTGCCAGCAGTTACTCGGGGACAGGGGTCTACACCATATATTTT
TRBJ2-7,TRBV11-1,TRBD1,.,CASSSAGGNYEQYF,TGTGCCAGCAGCTCCGCAGGGGGTAACTACGAGCAGTACTTC
TRBJ2-1,TRBV6-1,.,.,CASSRAPGPTANEQFF,TGTGCCAGCAGTCGTGCCCCGGGACCCACAGCCAATGAGCAGTTCTTC
TRBJ2-5,TRBV7-2,.,medium-sized,CASSFQVGETQYF,TGTGCCAGCAGCTTTCAGGTGGGAGAGACCCAGTACTTC
TRBJ2-7,TRBV6-1,.,.,CASSETISYNEQYF,TGTGCCAGCAGTGAGACTATAAGTTACAATGAGCAGTACTTC
TRBJ2-7,TRBV6-5,.,.,CASSPGSLSYEQYF,TGTGCCAGCAGTCCCGGTAGTCTGTCCTACGAGCAGTACTTC